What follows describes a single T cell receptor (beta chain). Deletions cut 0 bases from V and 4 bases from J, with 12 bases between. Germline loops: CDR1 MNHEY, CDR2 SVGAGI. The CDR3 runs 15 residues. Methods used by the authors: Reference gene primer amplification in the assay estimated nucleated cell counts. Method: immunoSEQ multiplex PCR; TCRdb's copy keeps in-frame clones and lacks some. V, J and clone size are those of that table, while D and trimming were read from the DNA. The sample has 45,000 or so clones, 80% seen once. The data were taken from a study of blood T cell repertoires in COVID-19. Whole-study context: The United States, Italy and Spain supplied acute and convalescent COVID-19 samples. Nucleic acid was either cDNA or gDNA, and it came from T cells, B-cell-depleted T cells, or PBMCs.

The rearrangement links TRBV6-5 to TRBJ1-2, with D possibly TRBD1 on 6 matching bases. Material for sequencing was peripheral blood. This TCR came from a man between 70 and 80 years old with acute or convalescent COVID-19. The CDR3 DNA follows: TGTGCCAGCAGTTACTCGACGTGGACAGTCTATGGCTACACCTTC. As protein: CASSYSTWTVYGYTF.